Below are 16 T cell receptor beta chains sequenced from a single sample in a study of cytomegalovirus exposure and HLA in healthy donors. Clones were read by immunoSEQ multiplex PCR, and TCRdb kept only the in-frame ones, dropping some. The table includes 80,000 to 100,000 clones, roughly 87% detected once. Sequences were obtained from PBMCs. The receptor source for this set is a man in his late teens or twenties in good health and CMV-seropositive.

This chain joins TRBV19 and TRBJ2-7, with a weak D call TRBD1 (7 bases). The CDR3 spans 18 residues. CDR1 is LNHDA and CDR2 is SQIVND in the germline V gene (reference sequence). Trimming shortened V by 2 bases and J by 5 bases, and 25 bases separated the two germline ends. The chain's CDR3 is CASSISPPMAGGFNEQYF. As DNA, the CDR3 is TGTGCCAGTAGTATAAGTCCCCCCATGGCAGGGGGGTTCAACGAGCAGTACTTC.

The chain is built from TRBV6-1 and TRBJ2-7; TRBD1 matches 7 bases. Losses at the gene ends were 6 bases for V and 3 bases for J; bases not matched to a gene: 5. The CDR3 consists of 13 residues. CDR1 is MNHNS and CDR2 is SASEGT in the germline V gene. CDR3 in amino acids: CASRGGGVYEQYF. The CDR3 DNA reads TGTGCCAGCAGAGGGGGCGGAGTCTACGAGCAGTACTTC.

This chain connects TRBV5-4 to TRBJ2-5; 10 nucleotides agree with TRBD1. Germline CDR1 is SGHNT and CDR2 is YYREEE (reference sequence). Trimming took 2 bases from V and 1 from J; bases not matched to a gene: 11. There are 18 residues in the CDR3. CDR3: CASSLYRDRGPIQETQYF. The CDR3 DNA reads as TGTGCCAGCAGCTTATACCGGGACAGGGGCCCTATCCAAGAGACCCAGTACTTC. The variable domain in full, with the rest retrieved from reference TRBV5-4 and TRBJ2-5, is ETGVTQSPTHLIKTRGQQVTLRCSSQSGHNTVSWYQQALGQGPQFIFQYYREEENGRGNFPPRFSGLQFPNYSSELNVNALELDDSALYLCASSLYRDRGPIQETQYFGPGTRLLVL.

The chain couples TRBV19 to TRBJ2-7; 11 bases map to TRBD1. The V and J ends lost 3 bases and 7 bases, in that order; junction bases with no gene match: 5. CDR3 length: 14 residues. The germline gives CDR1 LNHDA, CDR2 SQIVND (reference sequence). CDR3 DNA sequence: TGTGCCAGTAGTATGGACAGGGGGCGTAGGGAGCAGTACTTC. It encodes CASSMDRGRREQYF.

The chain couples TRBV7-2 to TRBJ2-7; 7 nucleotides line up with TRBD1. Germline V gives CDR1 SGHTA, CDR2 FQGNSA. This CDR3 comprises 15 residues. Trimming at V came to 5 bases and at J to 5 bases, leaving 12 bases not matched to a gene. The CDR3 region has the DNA TGTGCCAGCAGCCACATGGACAGGAGGACCCACGAGCAGTACTTC. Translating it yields CASSHMDRRTHEQYF. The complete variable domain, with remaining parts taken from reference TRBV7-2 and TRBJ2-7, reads GAGVSQSPSNKVTEKGKDVELRCDPISGHTALYWYRQSLGQGLEFLIYFQGNSAPDKSGLPSDRFSAERTGGSVSTLTIQRTQQEDSAVYLCASSHMDRRTHEQYFGPGTRLTVT.

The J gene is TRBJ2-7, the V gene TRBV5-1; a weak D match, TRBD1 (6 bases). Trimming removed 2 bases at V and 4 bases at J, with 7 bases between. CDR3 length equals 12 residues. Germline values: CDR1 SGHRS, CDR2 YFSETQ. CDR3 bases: TGCGCCAGCAGCTTTACAGGGTACGAGCAGTACTTC. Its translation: CASSFTGYEQYF.

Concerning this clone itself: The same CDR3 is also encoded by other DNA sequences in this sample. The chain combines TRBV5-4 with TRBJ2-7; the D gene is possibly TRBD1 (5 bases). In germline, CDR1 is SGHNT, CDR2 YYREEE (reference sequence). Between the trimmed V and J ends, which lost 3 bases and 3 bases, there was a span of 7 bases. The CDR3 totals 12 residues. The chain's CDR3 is CASSSDSYEQYF. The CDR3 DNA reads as TGTGCCAGCAGCTCAGACAGCTACGAGCAGTACTTC.

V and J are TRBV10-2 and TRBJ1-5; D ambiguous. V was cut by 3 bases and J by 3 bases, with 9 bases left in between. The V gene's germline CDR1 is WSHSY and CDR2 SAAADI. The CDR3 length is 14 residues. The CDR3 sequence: CASSEPGPNQPQHF. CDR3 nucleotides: TGCGCCAGCAGTGAACCTGGCCCCAATCAGCCCCAGCATTTT.

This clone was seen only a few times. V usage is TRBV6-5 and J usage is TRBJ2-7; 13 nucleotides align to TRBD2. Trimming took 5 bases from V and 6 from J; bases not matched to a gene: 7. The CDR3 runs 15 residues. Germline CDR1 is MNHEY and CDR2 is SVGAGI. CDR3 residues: CASSKLAGGSGEQYF. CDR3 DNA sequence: TGTGCCAGCAGTAAACTAGCGGGAGGGTCTGGCGAGCAGTACTTC.

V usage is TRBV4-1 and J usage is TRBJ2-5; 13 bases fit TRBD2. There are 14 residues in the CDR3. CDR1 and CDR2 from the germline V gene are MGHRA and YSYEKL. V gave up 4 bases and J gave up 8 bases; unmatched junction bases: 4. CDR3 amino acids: CASSRTGLAGTQYF. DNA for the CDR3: TGCGCCAGCAGCCGTACGGGACTAGCGGGAACCCAGTACTTC.

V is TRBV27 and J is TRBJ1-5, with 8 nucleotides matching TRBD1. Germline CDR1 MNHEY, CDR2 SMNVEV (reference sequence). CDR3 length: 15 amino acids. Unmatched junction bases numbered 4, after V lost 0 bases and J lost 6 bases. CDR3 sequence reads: CASSLSGGTGQPQHF. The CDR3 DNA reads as TGTGCCAGCAGTTTATCGGGAGGGACAGGTCAGCCCCAGCATTTT.

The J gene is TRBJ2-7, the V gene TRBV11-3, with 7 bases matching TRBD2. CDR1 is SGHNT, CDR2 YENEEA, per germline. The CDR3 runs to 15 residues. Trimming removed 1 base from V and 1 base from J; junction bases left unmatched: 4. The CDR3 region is CASSLAGGLSYEQYF. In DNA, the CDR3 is TGTGCCAGCAGCTTAGCGGGGGGTTTGTCCTACGAGCAGTACTTC.

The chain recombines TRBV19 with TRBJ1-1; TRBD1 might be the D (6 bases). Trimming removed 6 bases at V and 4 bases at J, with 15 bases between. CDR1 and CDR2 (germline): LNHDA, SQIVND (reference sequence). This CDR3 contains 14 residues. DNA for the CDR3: TGTGCCAGTAGCGACTCAGGGGAATTCACTGAAGCTTTCTTT. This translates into CASSDSGEFTEAFF.

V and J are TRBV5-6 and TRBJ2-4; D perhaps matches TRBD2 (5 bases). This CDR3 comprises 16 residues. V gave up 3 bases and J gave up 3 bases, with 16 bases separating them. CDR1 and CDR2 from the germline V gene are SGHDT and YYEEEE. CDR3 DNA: TGTGCCAGCAGCTCCATCGGGGATACATACAAAAACATTCAGTACTTC. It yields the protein CASSSIGDTYKNIQYF.

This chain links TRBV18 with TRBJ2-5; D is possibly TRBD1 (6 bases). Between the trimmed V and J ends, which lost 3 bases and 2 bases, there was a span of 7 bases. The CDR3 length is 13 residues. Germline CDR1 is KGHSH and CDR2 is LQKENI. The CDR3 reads CASSPDRQETQYF. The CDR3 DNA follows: TGTGCCAGCTCACCCGACAGGCAAGAGACCCAGTACTTC.

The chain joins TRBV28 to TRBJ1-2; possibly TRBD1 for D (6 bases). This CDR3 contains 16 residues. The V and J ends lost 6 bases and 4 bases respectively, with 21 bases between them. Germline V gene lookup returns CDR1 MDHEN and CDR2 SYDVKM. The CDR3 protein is CASRSATPGHLYGYTF. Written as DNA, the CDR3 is TGTGCCAGCAGATCTGCAACCCCGGGACACCTCTATGGCTACACCTTC.